This TCR beta chain was profiled in a study of memory B cells and T cells in multiple sclerosis (dated by TCRdb to 2016 to 2019). A note on the overall study: In multiple sclerosis patients, the study set the TCR beta repertoires of autoproliferating peripheral T cells against those of T cells infiltrating brain lesions. TCR sequencing included a couple of multiple sclerosis patients for whom either brain lesions at autopsy or brain-infiltrating cells from biopsy were available.

Using the immunoSEQ Platform, TCRbeta CDR3 regions were amplified from extracted genomic DNA. The immunoSEQ assay used multiplex PCR together with high-throughput sequencing and a bioinformatics pipeline from the vendor. The published analysis was carried out like this. After discarding non-productive sequences and any CDR3s under 4 amino acids in length, clonotype frequencies were recalculated for each sample. In immunoSEQ Analyzer 2.0, shared clonotypes were identified as identical CDR3 amino acid, V gene and J gene sequences. To normalize repertoire overlap, the number of shared clonotypes was divided by the product of the two clone-set sizes and multiplied by 1000 to give arbitrary units. In TCRdb, the immuneACCESS table is reduced to in-frame sequences with V and J assigned. These tables do not hold every clone; where another copy was compared, an unresolved V gene accounts for under half, and the others remain unexplained. V and J calls and clone size are those listed in that table; D and trimming were worked out from the DNA. Recorded for this sample are some 14,000 clones; 69% of them occurred a single time. Under 2.5% of the sample goes to the ten largest clones.

Relative to germline, V is missing 1 base and J is missing 3 bases, with 5 bases of the junction outside any gene match. From the cysteine up to the phenylalanine, the CDR3 has a length of 16 residues. The retained sequence is limited to the CDR3, 48 bases, with the frame set at the first base. CDR1 and CDR2 were assigned from the germline V gene as SGHRS and YFSETQ. The research as a whole found: Clone-set sizes differed between compartments, which influenced counts of shared clonotypes and required normalization.

Concerning this clone: Its target antigen remains unknown. Within one base of it there is no much larger clone, and no base qualities were kept.

PBMCs were isolated by Ficoll density gradient centrifugation and cryopreserved before use. This chain joins TRBV5-1 to TRBJ1-2, with 11 bases matching TRBD1. The clonotype was recovered from a human donor with multiple sclerosis. Sequencing was performed on memory (CD45RO+) CD4+ T cells from blood. In the paper's terms, the cell subset or site label means: CD45RO+ memory T cells sorted from peripheral blood. The DNA is as follows: TGCGCCAGCAGCTTGTCCCCGGGACAGGGGGACTATGGCTACACCTTC. It translates to CASSLSPGQGDYGYTF. Reference TRBV5-1 and TRBJ1-2 proteins supply the regions before and after the CDR3; the full variable domain is: KAGVTQTPRYLIKTRGQQVTLSCSPISGHRSVSWYQQTPGQGLQFLFEYFSETQRNKGNFPGRFSGRQFSNSRSEMNVSTLELGDSALYLCASSLSPGQGDYGYTFGSGTRLTVV.